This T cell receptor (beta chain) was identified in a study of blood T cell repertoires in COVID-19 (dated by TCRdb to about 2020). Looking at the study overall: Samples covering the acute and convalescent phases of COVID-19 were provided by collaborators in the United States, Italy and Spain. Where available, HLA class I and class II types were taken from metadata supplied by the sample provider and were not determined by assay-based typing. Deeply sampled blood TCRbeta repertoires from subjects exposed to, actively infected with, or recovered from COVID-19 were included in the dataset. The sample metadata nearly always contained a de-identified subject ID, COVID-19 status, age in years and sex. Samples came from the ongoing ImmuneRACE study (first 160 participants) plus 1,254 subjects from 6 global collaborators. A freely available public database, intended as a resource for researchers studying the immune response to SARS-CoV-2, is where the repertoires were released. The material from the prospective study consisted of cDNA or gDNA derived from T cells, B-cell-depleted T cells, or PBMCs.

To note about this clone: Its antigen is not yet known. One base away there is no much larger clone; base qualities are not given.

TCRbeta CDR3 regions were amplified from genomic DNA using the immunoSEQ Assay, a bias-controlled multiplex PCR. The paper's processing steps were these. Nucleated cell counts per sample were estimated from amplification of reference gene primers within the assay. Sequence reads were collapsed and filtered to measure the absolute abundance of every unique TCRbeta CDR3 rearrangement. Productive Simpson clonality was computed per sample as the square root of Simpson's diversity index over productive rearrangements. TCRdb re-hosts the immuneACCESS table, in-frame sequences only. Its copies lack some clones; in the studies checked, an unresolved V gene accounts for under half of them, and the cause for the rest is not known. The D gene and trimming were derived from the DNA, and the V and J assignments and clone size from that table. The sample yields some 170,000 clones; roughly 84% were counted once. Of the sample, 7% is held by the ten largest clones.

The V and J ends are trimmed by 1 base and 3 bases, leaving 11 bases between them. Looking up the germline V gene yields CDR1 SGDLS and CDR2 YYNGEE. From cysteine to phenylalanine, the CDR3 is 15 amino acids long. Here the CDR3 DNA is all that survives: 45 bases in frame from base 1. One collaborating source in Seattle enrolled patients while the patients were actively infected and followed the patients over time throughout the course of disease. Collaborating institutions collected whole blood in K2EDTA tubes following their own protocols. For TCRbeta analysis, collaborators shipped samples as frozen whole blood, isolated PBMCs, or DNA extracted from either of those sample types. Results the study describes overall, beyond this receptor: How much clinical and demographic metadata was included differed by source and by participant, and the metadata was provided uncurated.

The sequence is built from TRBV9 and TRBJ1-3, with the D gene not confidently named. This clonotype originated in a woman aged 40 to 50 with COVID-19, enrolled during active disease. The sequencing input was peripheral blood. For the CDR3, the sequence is CASSVNPGGGNTIYF. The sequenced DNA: TGTGCCAGCAGCGTAAATCCGGGAGGTGGAAACACCATATATTTT.